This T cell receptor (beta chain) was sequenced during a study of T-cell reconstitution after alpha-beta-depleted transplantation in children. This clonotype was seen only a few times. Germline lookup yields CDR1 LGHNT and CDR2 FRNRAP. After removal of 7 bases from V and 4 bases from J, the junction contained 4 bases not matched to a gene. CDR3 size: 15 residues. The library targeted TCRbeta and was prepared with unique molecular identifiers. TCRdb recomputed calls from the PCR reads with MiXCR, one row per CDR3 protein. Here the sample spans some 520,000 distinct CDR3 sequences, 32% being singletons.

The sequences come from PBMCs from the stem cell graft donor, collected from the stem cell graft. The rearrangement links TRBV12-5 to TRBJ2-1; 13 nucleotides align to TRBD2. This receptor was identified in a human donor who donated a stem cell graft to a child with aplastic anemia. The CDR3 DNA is TGTGCTAGTGCCCAGGGACTAGCGGGGTACAATGAGCAGTTCTTC. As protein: CASAQGLAGYNEQFF.